This T cell receptor beta chain was retrieved from a study of control samples from healthy donors and cancer patients. The table came from immunoSEQ multiplex PCR; TCRdb's copy has only in-frame clones and leaves some out. The table lists tens of thousands of clones, around four fifths of them singletons. Germline CDR1 GTSNPN, CDR2 SVGIG (reference sequence). The CDR3 totals 14 residues. The specimen sequenced was blood. This clonotype was obtained from a man younger than 45 in good health. This chain uses TRBV30 with TRBJ1-4; a possible D gene is TRBD1 (5 bases). Written as DNA, the CDR3 is TGTGCTGCCCCCTTAGACAGTTTTAATGAAAAACTGTTTTTT. Its translation: CAAPLDSFNEKLFF.